The 23 T cell receptor beta chains reported below all come from one sample, sequenced in a study of cytomegalovirus exposure and HLA in healthy donors. The PCR had 60 Vbeta and 13 Jbeta primers. The method was immunoSEQ multiplex PCR; TCRdb's version includes in-frame clones alone and lacks a portion of them. The sample comprises under 150,000 clones, 55% to 75% of which are singletons, and about 2.6% rests with the top ten. Specimen: PBMCs. These receptors originate from a human donor in good health.

This chain connects TRBV15 to TRBJ2-7, with 9 positions matching TRBD1. The CDR3 is 16 residues long. Germline loops: CDR1 LNHNV, CDR2 YYDKDF (reference sequence). The trim removed 5 bases at V and 7 bases at J, leaving 15 bases unmatched. In nucleotides, the CDR3 is TGTGCCACCAGCGGCAGAAAGGACAGGGGAACCCGAGAGCAGTACTTC. Its protein is CATSGRKDRGTREQYF.

This clone was observed a handful of times. The rearrangement joins TRBV4-2 to TRBJ2-7, with a possible D match to TRBD1 (6 bases). The CDR3 loop spans 13 amino acids. Deletions cut 4 bases from V and 5 bases from J, with 12 bases between. The germline V gene encodes CDR1 LGHNA and CDR2 YNFKEQ. For the CDR3, the DNA is TGTGCCAGCAGCCCAGGGGCGGTGAACGAGCAGTACTTC. As protein: CASSPGAVNEQYF.

V gene TRBV5-8 combines with J gene TRBJ1-4, with TRBD1 matching 12 bases. This CDR3 comprises 16 residues. With V trimmed by 4 bases and J by 8 bases, 9 bases remained unmatched. Germline V CDR1 and CDR2: SGHTS, YDEGEE. In DNA form, the CDR3 reads TGTGCCAGCAGCCCGGGGACAGGGGGCGCCGGCGAAAAACTGTTTTTT. Translated: CASSPGTGGAGEKLFF.

The V call is TRBV5-4, the J call TRBJ2-2, with 10 bases that match TRBD2. V was clipped by 4 bases and J by 3 bases; unmatched bases: 6. The germline gives CDR1 SGHNT, CDR2 YYREEE (reference sequence). This CDR3 spans 16 amino acids. CDR3 sequence (DNA): TGTGCCAGCAGCGCGGGACTAGCGCTCTACACCGGGGAGCTGTTTTTT. Translation gives CASSAGLALYTGELFF.

The chain recombines TRBV9 with TRBJ2-7; a possible D gene is TRBD2 (6 bases). This CDR3 spans 15 amino acids. The germline V gene encodes CDR1 SGDLS and CDR2 YYNGEE. Trimming pared 0 bases from V and 4 bases from J, leaving 14 bases between. Here the CDR3 reads CASSVAVEGRYEQYF. In nucleotides, the CDR3 is TGTGCCAGCAGCGTAGCTGTCGAGGGGAGGTACGAGCAGTACTTC.

The chain links TRBV4-2 to TRBJ2-3; 10 positions agree with TRBD2. Unmatched junction bases numbered 2, after V lost 2 bases and J lost 6 bases. The CDR3 runs to 14 residues. CDR1 LGHNA and CDR2 YNFKEQ come from the germline V gene. The CDR3 nucleotides are TGTGCCAGCAGCCAAAGCGGGGGGGCGGATACGCAGTATTTT. The encoded protein is CASSQSGGADTQYF.

The J gene is TRBJ1-6, the V gene TRBV11-2, with D tentatively TRBD1 (6 bases). V was cut by 1 base and J by 2 bases, with 15 bases left in between. Germline loops: CDR1 SGHAT, CDR2 FQNNGV. CDR3 size: 18 residues. CDR3 sequence: CASSLVLWGGAYNSPLHF. CDR3 coding DNA: TGTGCCAGCAGCTTAGTTTTGTGGGGGGGCGCCTATAATTCACCCCTCCACTTT.

The rearrangement links TRBV6-6 to TRBJ1-1, with 9 bases matching TRBD1. The CDR3 is 16 residues long. V was pared by 1 base and J by 5 bases, with 8 bases of the junction left unmatched. The V gene's germline CDR1 is MNHNY and CDR2 SVGAGI (reference sequence). CDR3 residues: CASSYWDRVTRTEAFF. CDR3 in DNA: TGTGCCAGCAGTTACTGGGACAGGGTGACTCGGACTGAAGCTTTCTTT.

This CDR3 is CASTKKGGWTDTQYF. The CDR3 DNA follows: TGTGCCAGCACCAAGAAAGGGGGCTGGACAGATACGCAGTATTTT. The gene calls are TRBV6-6 and TRBJ2-3; TRBD1 matches 7 bases. This CDR3 comprises 15 residues. Germline assignment: CDR1 MNHNY and CDR2 SVGAGI (reference sequence). V was clipped by 7 bases and J by 3 bases; unmatched bases: 10.

This chain links TRBV5-4 with TRBJ1-1; TRBD1 aligns across 9 bases. J was trimmed by 10 bases and V by 0 bases; bases with no gene match: 4. This CDR3 spans 13 amino acids. The V gene's germline CDR1 is SGHNT and CDR2 YYREEE (reference sequence). The CDR3 region has the DNA TGTGCCAGCAGCTTGGGGGGGACAGGGCGAGCTTTCTTT. Encoded protein: CASSLGGTGRAFF.

The V and J genes are TRBV7-3 and TRBJ2-1, with 10 bases that match TRBD2. This CDR3 has 16 residues. V was clipped by 5 bases and J by 7 bases; unmatched bases: 11. From germline, CDR1 is SGHTA and CDR2 FQGTGA. The CDR3 bases are TGTGCCAGCAGCCCGAGTAGCGGGAGGAGAAGAAATGAGCAGTTCTTC. Its protein product is CASSPSSGRRRNEQFF.

The chain links TRBV15 to TRBJ2-1, with TRBD2 as a possible D gene (6 bases). Germline loops: CDR1 LNHNV, CDR2 YYDKDF (reference sequence). The CDR3 covers 16 residues. The V and J ends lost 4 bases and 5 bases respectively, with 18 bases between them. CDR3 sequence reads: CATSTIRGGEHNEQFF. The CDR3 DNA is TGTGCCACCAGCACAATAAGGGGCGGGGAGCACAATGAGCAGTTCTTC.

Notes on this clone: The junction does not match germline at one end; this may be a read error. The J gene is TRBJ2-3, the V gene TRBV28; no reliable D call. This CDR3 is built from 15 residues. The germline V gene has CDR1 MDHEN and CDR2 SYDVKM. The CDR3 sequence is CAGSLLEISTDTQYF. For the CDR3, the DNA is TGTGCCGGCAGTTTATTGGAGATTAGCACAGATACGCAGTATTTT. The complete variable domain, with remaining parts taken from reference TRBV28 and TRBJ2-3, reads DVKVTQSSRYLVKRTGEKVFLECVQDMDHENMFWYRQDPGLGLRLIYFSYDVKMKEKGDIPEGYSVSREKKERFSLILESASTNQTSMYLCAGSLLEISTDTQYFGPGTRLTVL.

V usage is TRBV15 and J usage is TRBJ2-5; the match to TRBD1 covers 8 bases. The CDR3 totals 16 residues. The germline V gene has CDR1 LNHNV and CDR2 YYDKDF (reference sequence). V was clipped by 3 bases and J by 3 bases; unmatched bases: 9. The DNA for the CDR3 is TGTGCCACCAGCAGCTCGGCGGGGACAGGCAAAGAGACCCAGTACTTC. Translating gives CATSSSAGTGKETQYF.

This clone was picked up one time. This chain connects TRBV12-1 to TRBJ1-1. TRBV12-1 is assigned pseudogene status. The CDR3 spans 21 residues. The CDR3 region is CASSFVVSWFRDSIWDTEAFF. The CDR3 DNA sequence: TGTGCCAGCAGCTTTGTGGTGAGTTGGTTCAGGGACTCCATTTGGGACACTGAAGCTTTCTTT.

This clone has more than one count but fewer than ten. V gene TRBV7-9 combines with J gene TRBJ2-3; 7 nucleotides agree with TRBD2. The germline CDR1 and CDR2 sequences are SEHNR and FQNEAQ (reference sequence). V was pared by 10 bases and J by 4 bases, with 2 bases of the junction left unmatched. The CDR3 is made up of 11 amino acids. The CDR3 here is CATRGADTQYF. DNA of the CDR3: TGTGCCACCCGGGGGGCAGATACGCAGTATTTT. The full variable domain, completed using reference TRBV7-9 and TRBJ2-3, is DTGVSQNPRHKITKRGQNVTFRCDPISEHNRLYWYRQTLGQGPEFLTYFQNEAQLEKSRLLSDRFSAERPKGSFSTLEIQRTEQGDSAMYLCATRGADTQYFGPGTRLTVL.

The V and J genes are TRBV6-6 and TRBJ1-1, with D possibly being TRBD1 (5 bases). Germline CDR1 MNHNY, CDR2 SVGAGI (reference sequence). CDR3 length equals 14 residues. The V gene lost 8 bases and the J gene lost 7 bases, with 20 bases spanning the gap. The CDR3 spells CASQGTVSGGEAFF. The CDR3 region has the DNA TGTGCCAGCCAGGGTACGGTGTCCGGGGGTGAAGCTTTCTTT.

The chain links TRBV7-3 to TRBJ2-5, with 8 bases identical to TRBD2. CDR1 is SGHTA, CDR2 FQGTGA, per germline. V lost 5 bases to trimming and J lost 5 bases; unmatched junction nucleotides: 7. The CDR3 covers 14 residues. CDR3 nucleotides: TGTGCCAGCAGCGCCGGGGGGGGATTGGAGACCCAGTACTTC. It yields the protein CASSAGGGLETQYF.

This chain links TRBV19 with TRBJ1-4; 8 bases are shared with TRBD1. V shed 7 bases and J 6 bases; nucleotides not matched to a gene: 7. Looked up from germline, CDR1 is LNHDA and CDR2 is SQIVND (reference sequence). The CDR3 spans 14 residues. CDR3 amino acids: CASTGGRGYEKLFF. CDR3 in DNA: TGTGCCAGTACAGGGGGCAGGGGCTATGAAAAACTGTTTTTT.

This clone has a handful of counts. The chain links TRBV5-4 to TRBJ2-3, with 16 bases aligning to TRBD2. After removal of 4 bases from V and 7 bases from J, the junction contained 6 bases not matched to a gene. CDR3 length equals 16 residues. CDR1 and CDR2 (germline): SGHNT, YYREEE (reference sequence). The chain's CDR3 is CASSGGTSGGAYTQYF. CDR3 sequence (DNA): TGTGCCAGCAGCGGCGGGACTAGCGGGGGGGCGTATACGCAGTATTTT.

V usage is TRBV6-6 and J usage is TRBJ2-5, with 10 positions matching TRBD2. The DNA end favors TRBJ2-7, so the J call may be wrong. Germline lookup yields CDR1 MNHNY and CDR2 SVGAGI (reference sequence). The CDR3 is 13 amino acids. The CDR3 region is CASKKAGGDEQYF. The CDR3 DNA sequence: TGTGCCAGCAAAAAAGCGGGGGGGGACGAGCAGTACTTC.

V is TRBV9 and J is TRBJ1-4; the D gene is possibly TRBD1 (5 bases). This CDR3 is 13 amino acids long. In germline, CDR1 is SGDLS, CDR2 YYNGEE. V lost 3 bases and J 5 bases, leaving 8 bases between the germline ends. In DNA form, the CDR3 reads TGTGCCAGCAGCGCGGGGGGGAATGAAAAACTGTTTTTT. This translates into CASSAGGNEKLFF.

The rearrangement uses TRBV9 and TRBJ2-2; possibly TRBD2 for D (7 bases). CDR1 and CDR2 (germline): SGDLS, YYNGEE. This CDR3 contains 16 residues. The V gene lost 0 bases and the J gene lost 4 bases, with 13 bases spanning the gap. CDR3 amino acids: CASSVGGGRGTGELFF. For the CDR3, the DNA is TGTGCCAGCAGCGTAGGGGGGGGGCGAGGCACCGGGGAGCTGTTTTTT.